This T cell receptor (beta chain) emerged from a study of shared clonotypes between healthy human individuals. The CDR3 covers 15 residues. The germline V gene encodes CDR1 SGHTA and CDR2 FQGNSA. Trimming took 3 bases from V and 5 from J; bases not matched to a gene: 9. The table came from immunoSEQ multiplex PCR; TCRdb's copy has only in-frame clones and leaves some out. The sample lists over 850,000 clones, 78% occurring once. Sequencing was carried out using memory CD4+ T cells from PBMCs. Subset here: CD45RA-negative fraction. The sequence was collected from a man aged 18 to 29 in good health. Some clones in this sample may be carry-over from other donors' samples. J is TRBJ2-7 and V is TRBV7-2, with TRBD2 matching over 8 bases. The CDR3 region is CASSFQTGTRNEQYF. The CDR3 nucleotides read TGTGCCAGCAGCTTTCAGACCGGGACTAGGAACGAGCAGTACTTC.